The entry below gives a single T cell receptor (beta chain) sequence along with its context. The CDR3 runs 14 residues. The germline CDR1 and CDR2 sequences are SQVTM and ANQGSEA. The cDNA for TCR beta came from 5'RACE template switching with UMIs. TCRdb reprocessed the 5' RACE reads, keeping one entry per CDR3 protein, no DNA. The sample has fewer than 300,000 distinct CDR3 sequences. This entry is derived from a study of T cells expressing NK-cell markers. Overall study: There were seven HCMV-seropositive donors and one seronegative donor among the eight sequenced.

The V and J genes are TRBV29-1 and TRBJ1-1; TCRdb's assignment of TRBD1 cannot be checked, as there is no DNA. The receptor comes from a woman between 18 and 69 years old in good health. The sample comprised blood T cells: a sorted CD56 or NKG2C T cell subset, CD4+ or CD8+ T cells, or bulk PBMC T cells (not recorded which). CDR3 sequence: CSVVVGAANTEAFF.